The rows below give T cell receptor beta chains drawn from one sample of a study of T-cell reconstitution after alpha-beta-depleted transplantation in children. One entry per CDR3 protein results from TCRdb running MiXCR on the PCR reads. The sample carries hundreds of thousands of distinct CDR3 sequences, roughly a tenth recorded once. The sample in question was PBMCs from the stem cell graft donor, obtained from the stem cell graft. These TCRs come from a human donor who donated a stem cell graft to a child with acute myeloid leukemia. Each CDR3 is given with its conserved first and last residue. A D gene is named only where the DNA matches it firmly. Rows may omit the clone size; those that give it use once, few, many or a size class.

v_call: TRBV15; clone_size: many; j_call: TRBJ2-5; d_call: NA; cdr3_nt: TGTGCCACCAGGCTAGACCTAGCGACAGAGACCCAGTACTTC; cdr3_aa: CATRLDLATETQYF
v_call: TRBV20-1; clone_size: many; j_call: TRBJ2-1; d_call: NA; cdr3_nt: TGCAGTGGACTAACCGTGCGGCGAACTTCCTACAATGAGCAGTTCTTC; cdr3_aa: CSGLTVRRTSYNEQFF
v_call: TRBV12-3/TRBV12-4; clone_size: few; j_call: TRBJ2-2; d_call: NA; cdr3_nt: TGTGCCAGCAGCCCCCGGGGGCGGAGGACCGGGGAGCTGTTTTTT; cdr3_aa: CASSPRGRRTGELFF
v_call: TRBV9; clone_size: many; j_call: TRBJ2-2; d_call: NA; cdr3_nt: TGTGCCAGCAGCGTATTATCAGAGAACACCGGGGAGCTGTTTTTT; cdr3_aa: CASSVLSENTGELFF
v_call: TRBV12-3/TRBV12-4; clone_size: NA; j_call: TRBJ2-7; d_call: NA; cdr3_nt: TGTGCCAGCAGTATTCGGGCCGATTCCTACGAGCAGTACTTC; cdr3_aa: CASSIRADSYEQYF
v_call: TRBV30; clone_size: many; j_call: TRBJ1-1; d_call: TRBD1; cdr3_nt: TGTGCCAGGTCCGGGACAGGGGGGGGGACGAACACTGAAGCTTTCTTT; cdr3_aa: CARSGTGGGTNTEAFF
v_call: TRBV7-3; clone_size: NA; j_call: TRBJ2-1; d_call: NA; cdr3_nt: TGTGCCAGCAGCCCTCTTCGTGCTAGCTACAATGAGCAGTTCTTC; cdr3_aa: CASSPLRASYNEQFF
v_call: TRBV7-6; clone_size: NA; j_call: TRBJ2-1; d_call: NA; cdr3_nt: TGTGCCAGCAGCTTAGCACAGGGTTGGGAGCAGTTCTTC; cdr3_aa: CASSLAQGWEQFF
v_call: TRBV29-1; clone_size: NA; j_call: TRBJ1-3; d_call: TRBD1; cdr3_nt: TGCAGCGTTGCCCGACAGGGAAAATCTGGAAACACCATATATTTT; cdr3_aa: CSVARQGKSGNTIYF
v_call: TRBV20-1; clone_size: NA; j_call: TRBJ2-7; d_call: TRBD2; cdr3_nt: TGCAGTGCTAGTCCGTTTAGCGGGGGGGGTGGAGTCGAGCAGTACTTC; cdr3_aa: CSASPFSGGGGVEQYF
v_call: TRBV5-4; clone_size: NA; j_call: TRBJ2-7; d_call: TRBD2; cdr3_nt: TGTGCCAGCAGCGGGAGGGATCGGTACGAGCAGTACTTC; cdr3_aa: CASSGRDRYEQYF
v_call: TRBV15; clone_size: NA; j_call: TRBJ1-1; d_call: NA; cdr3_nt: TGTGCCACCAGCGCGTTCGAAGGAACAAGGAGAACTGAAGCTTTCTTT; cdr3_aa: CATSAFEGTRRTEAFF
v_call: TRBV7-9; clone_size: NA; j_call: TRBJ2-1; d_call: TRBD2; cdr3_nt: TGTGCCAGCAGCCAAAAGACTAGCGGGACGACATACAATGAGCAGTTCTTC; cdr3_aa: CASSQKTSGTTYNEQFF
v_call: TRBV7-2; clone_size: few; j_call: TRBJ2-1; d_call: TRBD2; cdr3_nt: TGTGCCAGCAGCACCCGGACTAGCGGGGGGTACAATGAGCAGTTCTTC; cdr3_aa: CASSTRTSGGYNEQFF
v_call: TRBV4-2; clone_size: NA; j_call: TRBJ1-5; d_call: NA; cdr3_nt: TGTGCCAGCAGCCCCGGGCTCGGGCCGCAGGATCAGCCCCAGCATTTT; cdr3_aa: CASSPGLGPQDQPQHF
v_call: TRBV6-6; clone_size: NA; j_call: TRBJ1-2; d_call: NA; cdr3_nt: TGTGCCAGCAGTTACTCGGGGGATGGCTACACCTTC; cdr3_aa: CASSYSGDGYTF
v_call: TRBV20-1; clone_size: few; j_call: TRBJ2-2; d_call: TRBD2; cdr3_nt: TGCAGTGCTCCTCCTACTAGCGGGGACACCGGGGAGCTGTTTTTT; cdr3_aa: CSAPPTSGDTGELFF
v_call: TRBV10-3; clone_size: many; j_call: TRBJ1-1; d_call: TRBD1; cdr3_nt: TGTGCCTTGGGACAGGGGATGGGCACTGAAGCTTTCTTT; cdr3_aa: CALGQGMGTEAFF
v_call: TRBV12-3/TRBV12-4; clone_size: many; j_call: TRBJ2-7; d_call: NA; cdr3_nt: TGTGCCAGCAGCCCCGACTATCTCCCTCTGTACTTC; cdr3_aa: CASSPDYLPLYF
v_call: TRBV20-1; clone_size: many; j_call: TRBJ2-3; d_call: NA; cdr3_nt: TGCAGTGCTAGACCTAGAATCGCAGGCACCCAAGATACGCAGTATTTT; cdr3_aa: CSARPRIAGTQDTQYF
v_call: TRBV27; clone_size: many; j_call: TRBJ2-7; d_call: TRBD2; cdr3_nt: TGTGCCAGCAGTTCCCCCGGGCTAGCGGTCTACGAGCAGTACTTC; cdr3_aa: CASSSPGLAVYEQYF
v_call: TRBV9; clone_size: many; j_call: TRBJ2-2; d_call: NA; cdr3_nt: TGTGCCAGCAGCGTAGTCAGTAGCGGAGACACCGGGGAGCTGTTTTTT; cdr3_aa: CASSVVSSGDTGELFF
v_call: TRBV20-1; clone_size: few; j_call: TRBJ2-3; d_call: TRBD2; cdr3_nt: TGCAGTGCTAGAGTTTTGGCTAGCGGGGTCACAGATACGCAGTATTTT; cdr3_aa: CSARVLASGVTDTQYF
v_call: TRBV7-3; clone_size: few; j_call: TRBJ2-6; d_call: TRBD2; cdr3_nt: TGTGCCAGCAGCTTTCTAGCGGGAGGCACGGGGGGGGCCAACGTCCTGACTTTC; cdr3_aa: CASSFLAGGTGGANVLTF
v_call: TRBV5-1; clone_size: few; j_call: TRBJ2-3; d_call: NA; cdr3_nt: TGCGCCAGCAGCTTGGAAGGGCCGCCCACAGATACGCAGTATTTT; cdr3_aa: CASSLEGPPTDTQYF
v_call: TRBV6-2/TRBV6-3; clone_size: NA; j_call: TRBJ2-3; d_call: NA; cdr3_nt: TGTGCCAGCATGCGCGGAGGGAGCACAGATACGCAGTATTTT; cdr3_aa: CASMRGGSTDTQYF
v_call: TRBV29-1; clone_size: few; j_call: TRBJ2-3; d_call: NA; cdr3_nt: TGCAGCGTTGATGGGGCTAGCGGCACAGATACGCAGTATTTT; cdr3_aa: CSVDGASGTDTQYF
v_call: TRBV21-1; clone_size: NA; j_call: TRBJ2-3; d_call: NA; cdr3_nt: TGTGCCAGCAGCAAAGAGGGAGAGCGGGAACGCACAGATACGCAGTATTTT; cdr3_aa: CASSKEGERERTDTQYF
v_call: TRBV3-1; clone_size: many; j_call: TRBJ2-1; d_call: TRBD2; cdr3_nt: TGTGCCAGCAGCCAAGATCTAGCGGTCCCTTACAATGAGCAGTTCTTC; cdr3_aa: CASSQDLAVPYNEQFF
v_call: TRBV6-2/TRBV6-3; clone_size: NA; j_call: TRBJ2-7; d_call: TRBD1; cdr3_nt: TGTGCCAGCACTAGGACAGGGGACGCCTACGAGCAGTACTTC; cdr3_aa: CASTRTGDAYEQYF
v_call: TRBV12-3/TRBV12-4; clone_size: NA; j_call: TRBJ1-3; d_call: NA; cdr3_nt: TGTGCCAGCAGTTTAAGGACAAACTCTGGAAACACCATATATTTT; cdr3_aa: CASSLRTNSGNTIYF
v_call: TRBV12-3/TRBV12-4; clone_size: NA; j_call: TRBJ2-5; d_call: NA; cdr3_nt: TGTGCCAGCAGTTTAGTGGGGACCCGGACGGGGGAGCAAGAGACCCAGTACTTC; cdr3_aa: CASSLVGTRTGEQETQYF
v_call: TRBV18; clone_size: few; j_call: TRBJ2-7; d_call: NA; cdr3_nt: TGTGCCAGCTCACCGGGAGCTTCCCCACTCGAGCAGTACTTC; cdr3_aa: CASSPGASPLEQYF
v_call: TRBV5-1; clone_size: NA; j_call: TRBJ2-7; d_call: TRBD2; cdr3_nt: TGCGCCAGCAGCCGGGGACTAGCGGGAGGGCCATCCTACGAGCAGTACTTC; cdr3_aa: CASSRGLAGGPSYEQYF
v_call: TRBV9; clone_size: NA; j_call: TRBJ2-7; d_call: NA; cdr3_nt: TGTGCCCACCCTCGGACGTCCGCGGGGCAGTACTTC; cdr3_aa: CAHPRTSAGQYF
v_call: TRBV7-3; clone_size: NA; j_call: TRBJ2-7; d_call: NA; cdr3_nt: TGTGCCAGCAGCTCGGAGGACGAGCAGTACTTC; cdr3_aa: CASSSEDEQYF